There are a few counts of the clone carrying this T cell receptor (beta chain). The V and J ends lost 6 bases and 7 bases respectively, with 12 bases between them. The CDR3 covers 12 residues. CDR1 and CDR2 (germline): MNHEY, SVGAGI. Per the original data handling: Estimation of nucleated cell counts was performed using reference gene primer amplification. Method: immunoSEQ multiplex PCR; TCRdb's copy keeps in-frame clones and lacks some. D and trimming come from the DNA, and the V and J calls and clone size come from that table. The sample has about 310,000 clones, around 87% seen once. This specimen belongs to a study of blood T cell repertoires in COVID-19. Study context: The United States, Italy and Spain provided the acute and convalescent COVID-19 samples. T cells, B-cell-depleted T cells, or PBMCs supplied cDNA or gDNA.

The TCR sequence derives from a woman in her 50s who had recovered from COVID-19. This sequence joins TRBV6-5 and TRBJ1-2, with D possibly TRBD1 on 5 matching bases. Sequenced: peripheral blood. The CDR3 bases are TGTGCCAGCAGCATGATCCAGGGTGGCTACACCTTC. It yields the protein CASSMIQGGYTF.